This T cell receptor (beta chain) was recovered during a study of naive and memory T cell subsets. Notes on this clonotype: Antigen: not known.

Whole-study findings and limits: Clonotypes here are unpaired alpha or beta chain sequences. In naive cells, over 90% of TCR sequences were seen only once. Diversity fell and Gini index rose from naive through CM, EM, EMRA.

The beta constant-region primer was an equimolar mix of two oligonucleotides covering TRBC1 and TRBC2. A single record per CDR3 protein comes from TCRdb applying MiXCR to the UMI-ligation and nested PCR reads. The data contain fewer than 30,000 distinct CDR3 sequences, roughly a tenth of them seen just once; the ten biggest clones take up more than 15%. Four subsets defined by CD45RA and CD27 were sorted after CD3, CD4, CD8 and live/dead staining. CDR3 length equals 14 residues. Germline CDR1 and CDR2: LGHDT and YNNKEL (reference sequence). The junction had 3 bases not matched to a gene; V was cut back by 0 bases and J by 8 bases.

The receptor was isolated from a human donor in good health. The sequencing input was effector memory CD4+ T cells from blood. As to subset: effector memory, CD45RA- CD27-. The chain couples TRBV3-1 to TRBJ1-4; TRBD1 aligns across 7 bases. The CDR3 spells CASSQEGQTEKLFF. CDR3 DNA sequence: TGTGCCAGCAGCCAAGAGGGACAGACCGAAAAACTGTTTTTT.